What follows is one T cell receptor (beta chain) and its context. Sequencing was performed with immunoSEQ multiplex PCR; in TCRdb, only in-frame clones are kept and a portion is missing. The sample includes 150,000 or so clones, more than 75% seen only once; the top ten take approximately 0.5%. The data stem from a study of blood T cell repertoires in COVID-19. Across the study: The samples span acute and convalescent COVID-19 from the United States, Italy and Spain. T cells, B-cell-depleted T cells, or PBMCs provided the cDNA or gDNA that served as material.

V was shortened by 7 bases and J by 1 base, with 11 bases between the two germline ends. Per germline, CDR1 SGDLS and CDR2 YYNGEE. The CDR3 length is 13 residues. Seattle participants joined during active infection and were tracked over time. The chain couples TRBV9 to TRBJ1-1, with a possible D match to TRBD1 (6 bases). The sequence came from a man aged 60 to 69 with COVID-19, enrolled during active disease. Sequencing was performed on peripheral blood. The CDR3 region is CASGDRTNTEAFF. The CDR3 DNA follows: TGTGCCAGCGGCGACAGGACGAACACTGAAGCTTTCTTT.